The 17 T cell receptor beta chains below were found in one sample sequenced in a study of shared clonotypes between healthy human individuals. Repertoires were generated with immunoSEQ multiplex PCR, while TCRdb's copy carries only in-frame clones and drops some. The data show some 980,000 clones, approximately 76% seen once. Sequenced sample: memory CD4+ T cells sorted from blood. Subset specified: CD45RA-negative fraction. The source of these receptors is a man aged 18 to 29 in good health.

In its sample, this clone was seen a few times. The chain links TRBV2 to TRBJ2-7; 13 bases fit TRBD2. The germline V gene has CDR1 SNHLY and CDR2 FYNNEI. J gave up 3 bases and V 0 bases, and 8 bases lay outside the gene matches. CDR3 length: 18 amino acids. CDR3 sequence reads: CASSEALGRLAGGYEQYF. The CDR3 nucleotides are TGTGCCAGCAGTGAAGCCTTGGGTAGACTAGCGGGAGGCTACGAGCAGTACTTC.

As DNA, the CDR3 is TGTGCCAGCAGTGCACCCCTGAAGCAGTACTTC. Its protein is CASSAPLKQYF. The rearrangement joins TRBV6-1 to TRBJ2-7; no clear D. The CDR3 spans 11 residues. V dropped 4 bases and J dropped 8 bases, with 9 bases sitting between them. Germline V CDR1 and CDR2: MNHNS, SASEGT.

The sample holds a few counts of this clone. The V and J genes are TRBV28 and TRBJ1-5; D possibly corresponds to TRBD1 (6 bases). The V gene's germline CDR1 is MDHEN and CDR2 SYDVKM. With 8 bases removed from V and 5 bases from J, the gap between germline ends came to 16 bases. The CDR3 length is 14 residues. CDR3 loop: CASVLGQGYQPQHF. The CDR3 region has the DNA TGTGCCAGCGTACTGGGACAAGGTTATCAGCCCCAGCATTTT.

The genes are TRBV7-8 and TRBJ1-1, with 7 bases that match TRBD1. The germline V gene encodes CDR1 SGHVS and CDR2 FQNEAQ. Losses at the gene ends were 4 bases for V and 1 base for J; bases not matched to a gene: 3. There are 14 residues in the CDR3. The CDR3 spells CASSSRTGNTEAFF. In DNA, the CDR3 is TGTGCCAGCAGCTCCCGGACAGGGAACACTGAAGCTTTCTTT. Variable domain in full (rest from reference TRBV7-8 and TRBJ1-1): GAGVSQSPRYKVAKRGQDVALRCDPISGHVSLFWYQQALGQGPEFLTYFQNEAQLDKSGLPSDRFFAERPEGSVSTLKIQRTQQEDSAVYLCASSSRTGNTEAFFGQGTRLTVV.

The CDR3: CASSSRDNRGTEAFF. The DNA for the CDR3 is TGTGCCAGCAGTTCGAGGGACAACCGAGGGACTGAAGCTTTCTTT. This chain connects TRBV6-5 to TRBJ1-1; TRBD1 is a possible D gene (6 bases). The CDR3 has 15 amino acids. The V gene lost 4 bases and the J gene lost 5 bases, with 17 bases spanning the gap. Germline V lookup: CDR1 MNHEY, CDR2 SVGAGI.

The rearrangement joins TRBV5-1 to TRBJ2-5, with 11 bases that match TRBD2. Trimming at V came to 1 base and at J to 1 base, leaving 6 bases not matched to a gene. This CDR3 comprises 17 residues. Germline assignment: CDR1 SGHRS and CDR2 YFSETQ. The CDR3 DNA follows: TGCGCCAGCAGCTTGACTAGCGGGGGCCTGGCCCAAGAGACCCAGTACTTC. Its protein product is CASSLTSGGLAQETQYF.

This clone was counted only a few times. This chain connects TRBV12-5 to TRBJ1-5; D might be TRBD1 (5 bases). Trimming removed 7 bases from V and 3 bases from J, with 10 bases in between. CDR1 is LGHNT and CDR2 is FRNRAP in the germline V gene. The CDR3 extends over 13 amino acids. CDR3: CASALTANQPQHF. CDR3 DNA sequence: TGTGCTAGTGCCCTGACAGCCAATCAGCCCCAGCATTTT.

Worth noting for this clone: Other DNA sequences of this sample code for an identical CDR3. The V and J genes are TRBV5-6 and TRBJ1-1; maybe TRBD1 (6 bases). This CDR3 spans 14 amino acids. Germline CDR1 and CDR2: SGHDT and YYEEEE. V dropped 0 bases and J dropped 2 bases, with 8 bases sitting between them. This chain's CDR3 is CASSLGQVNTEAFF. CDR3 nucleotide sequence: TGTGCCAGCAGCTTGGGACAGGTTAACACTGAAGCTTTCTTT.

The chain has TRBV6-1 and TRBJ1-5; TRBD1 agrees at 8 bases. The CDR3 runs 13 residues. Per germline, CDR1 MNHNS and CDR2 SASEGT. V shed 8 bases and J 4 bases; nucleotides not matched to a gene: 4. The CDR3 protein is CASWTGKNQPQHF. The DNA for the CDR3 is TGTGCCAGCTGGACAGGGAAAAATCAGCCCCAGCATTTT.

This clone was seen just once. The chain combines TRBV6-6 with TRBJ1-5; weak D call: TRBD1 (6 bases). The CDR3 has 16 residues. Germline values: CDR1 MNHNY, CDR2 SVGAGI (reference sequence). Deletions cut 5 bases from V and 6 bases from J, with 20 bases between. This CDR3 reads CASSLPPGAAGQPQHF. The CDR3 bases are TGTGCCAGCAGTCTACCGCCAGGGGCCGCCGGTCAGCCCCAGCATTTT.

As for this clone: This same CDR3 is encoded by further DNA sequences in the sample. V and J are TRBV9 and TRBJ2-2; D remains ambiguous. Looked up from germline, CDR1 is SGDLS and CDR2 is YYNGEE. V shed 4 bases and J shed 0 bases, with 7 bases lying between them. The CDR3 length is 14 residues. The CDR3 loop reads CASSPRSNTGELFF. In nucleotides, the CDR3 is TGTGCCAGCAGCCCCCGATCGAACACCGGGGAGCTGTTTTTT.

This rearrangement joins TRBV5-1 to TRBJ1-2; a weak D match, TRBD1 (5 bases). The germline V gene encodes CDR1 SGHRS and CDR2 YFSETQ. The CDR3 has 16 residues. The V gene lost 0 bases and the J gene lost 0 bases, with 12 bases spanning the gap. CDR3: CASSLAGASANYGYTF. DNA of the CDR3: TGCGCCAGCAGCTTGGCCGGGGCGTCTGCTAACTATGGCTACACCTTC.

CDR3 protein: CAISGSASTDTQYF. Here the CDR3 DNA reads TGTGCCATCAGTGGGTCAGCTAGCACAGATACGCAGTATTTT. The chain recombines TRBV10-3 with TRBJ2-3, with D hard to call. The ends were cut back, 4 bases at V and 0 bases at J, with 8 bases in the middle. Germline V CDR1 and CDR2: ENHRY, SYGVKD. The CDR3 consists of 14 residues.

The chain uses TRBV11-1 and TRBJ1-6, with D maybe TRBD1 (5 bases). The CDR3 runs 13 residues. Germline CDR1 and CDR2: SGHAT and FQDESV (reference sequence). Trimming removed 3 bases from V and 14 bases from J, with 14 bases in between. The CDR3: CASSFRDGVTLHF. For the CDR3, the DNA is TGTGCCAGCAGCTTTCGGGACGGCGTAACCCTCCACTTT.

J is TRBJ1-2 and V is TRBV6-6; D gene uncertain. The CDR3 is 13 residues long. V was shortened by 6 bases and J by 6 bases, with 14 bases between the two germline ends. The V gene's germline CDR1 is MNHNY and CDR2 SVGAGI (reference sequence). CDR3 nucleotide sequence: TGTGCCAGCAGGGGAATTAGGACGGATGGCTACACCTTC. Amino acids: CASRGIRTDGYTF.

The CDR3 DNA reads as TGTGCCTGGAGTGCGGATAGCGGCCTCACGGGGACCCAGTACTTC. Amino acid sequence: CAWSADSGLTGTQYF. The rearrangement joins TRBV30 to TRBJ2-5; D possibly corresponds to TRBD2 (6 bases). V lost 1 base to trimming and J lost 7 bases, with 19 bases between them. CDR1 is GTSNPN and CDR2 is SVGIG in the germline V gene (reference sequence). This CDR3 has 15 amino acids.

This chain uses TRBV6-1 with TRBJ1-1; TRBD1 might be the D (6 bases). The CDR3 extends over 15 amino acids. Trimming pared 7 bases from V and 2 bases from J, leaving 17 bases between. Germline assignment: CDR1 MNHNS and CDR2 SASEGT. DNA of the CDR3: TGTGCCAGCACAACGGAGGGGGGGAAAAACACTGAAGCTTTCTTT. As protein: CASTTEGGKNTEAFF.